A single T cell receptor (beta chain) is shown here with its context. CDR3 size: 11 residues. Germline loops: CDR1 LNHDA, CDR2 SQIVND (reference sequence). V lost 0 bases, J lost 8 bases, and 4 bases lay in between. The sample is drawn from a study of cytotoxic CD8 clonotypes in ibrutinib-treated CLL. Looking at the study overall: Responses comprised approximately 25 partial and 2 complete; at median about 68 months, about 15 remained remitted and around twelve progressed. The study recorded mean values of about 260,000 productive templates and approximately 100,000 productive rearrangements per sample.

Sequencing was performed with immunoSEQ multiplex PCR; in TCRdb, only in-frame clones are kept and a portion is missing. Of 52,000 or so clones in the sample, 75% to 90% were seen once. The sequences come from PBMCs, collected after 24 months of ibrutinib treatment. This receptor was taken from a human donor with chronic lymphocytic leukemia. V usage is TRBV19 and J usage is TRBJ1-2, with D unclear. CDR3 nucleotide sequence: TGTGCCAGTAGTATAGATAAGGGCTACACCTTC. Protein sequence: CASSIDKGYTF.